This T cell receptor (beta chain) is drawn from a study of blood T cell repertoires in COVID-19. Study at large: Samples taken during acute and convalescent COVID-19 were collected in the United States, Italy and Spain.

Profiled with immunoSEQ multiplex PCR; TCRdb holds only in-frame clones, not every one. In the table there are roughly 190,000 clones, under 90% of which are singletons. The CDR3 runs to 20 residues. The Seattle patients joined while their infection was active and were tracked longitudinally afterward. Sequencing was carried out using peripheral blood. The chain links TRBV21-1 to TRBJ1-2. TRBV21-1 is a known pseudogene. The receptor was derived from a woman in her 70s with COVID-19, enrolled during active disease. The chain's CDR3 is CASSKVRGGAEGPHNYGYTF. CDR3 DNA sequence: TGTGCCAGCAGCAAAGTCAGAGGGGGGGCGGAGGGCCCCCATAACTATGGCTACACCTTC.